This TCR beta chain was obtained from a study of cytomegalovirus exposure and HLA in healthy donors. Whole-study results and caveats: One later analysis, an examination of the roughly 130 validation repertoires, found that first-cohort TCR clusters tended to co-occur in them. Researchers catalogued about 150 TCR beta chains as cytomegalovirus-associated.

Worth noting for this clone: Its target is unknown.

V was clipped by 4 bases and J by 7 bases, with 14 bases between them. Germline-derived CDR1 and CDR2 are SQVTM and ANQGSEA. The CDR3 loop spans 13 amino acids. Clones were read by immunoSEQ multiplex PCR, and TCRdb kept only the in-frame ones, dropping some. Of 200,000 to 250,000 clones listed, approximately 84% are singletons. The sequenced sample was PBMCs. The chain recombines TRBV29-1 with TRBJ1-5; D uncertain. The receptor was isolated from a man between 18 and 35 years old in good health and CMV-seropositive. Here the CDR3 DNA reads TGCAGCGTTGGTGACGAATTGAGGCAGCCCCAGCATTTT. This gives the protein CSVGDELRQPQHF. Supplemented by reference TRBV29-1 and TRBJ1-5, the full variable domain reads SAVISQKPSRDICQRGTSLTIQCQVDSQVTMMFWYRQQPGQSLTLIATANQGSEATYESGFVIDKFPISRPNLTFSTLTVSNMSPEDSSIYLCSVGDELRQPQHFGDGTRLSIL.